This T cell receptor beta chain was captured by sequencing in a study of blood T cell repertoires in COVID-19. In the study overall: T cells, B-cell-depleted T cells, or PBMCs supplied cDNA or gDNA.

The protocol was immunoSEQ multiplex PCR, while the TCRdb copy is restricted to in-frame clones and leaves out a portion. The sample holds about 140,000 clones, under 90% seen once. The V gene end was trimmed by 3 bases and the J gene end by 3 bases; junction bases not matched to a gene: 8. Germline V gene data show CDR1 as SQVTM and CDR2 as ANQGSEA. The CDR3 contains 15 residues. The clonotype was recovered from a man in his fifties in a cohort exposed to, infected with or recovered from COVID-19 (not recorded which). Sequencing was performed on PBMCs or T cells enriched from blood (not recorded which). The V call is TRBV29-1, the J call TRBJ2-7, with 10 bases matching TRBD2. The CDR3 nucleotides are TGCAGCGTTGAGTTATTAGCGGGGGGCCTCTACGAGCAGTACTTC. Its protein product is CSVELLAGGLYEQYF.